The source of this T cell receptor (beta chain) is a study of cytomegalovirus exposure and HLA in healthy donors (dated by TCRdb to about 2017). Regarding the study in general: In an earlier analysis of roughly 590 of the donors, about 260 Gb of sequence data and 120 million or so unique TCR beta sequences from about 190 million T cells were reported. Several DR-DQ haplotypes were handled as single units for association and clustering because linkage in the cohort was strong. Alongside the repertoire data, information on donor age, sex, ethnicity and CMV serostatus was compiled. Along with the approximately 700-subject first cohort, a separate validation cohort of 120 different subjects was used. To decide whether each TCR beta V gene segment behaved as functional or pseudogenic, an earlier analysis of some 600 of the donors relied on high-throughput TCR beta sequencing. The study was designed to test whether signatures of past pathogen exposure could be identified by cataloging public T cell receptors. An early release covering over 500 HLA-typed donors comprised approximately 290 gigabases of sequencing data and approximately 85 million unique TCR sequences. Among about 370 genotyped donors of the cohort, an average of roughly 230,000 unique TCR beta nucleotide sequences was sequenced per donor, of which about 18% were non-productive. A later genetic analysis used genome-wide SNP genotypes for about 55% of the 666 donors, treating that subset as a discovery cohort. HLA typing covered class I and class II loci at four-digit resolution. The T cell repertoires of roughly 660 subjects were profiled by immunosequencing and related to cytomegalovirus serostatus. The later analysis used no new phenotypic data to find candidate immune exposures, relying instead on TCR beta sequences and their occurrence across donors. The number of typed donors differed by locus: roughly 629-630 for A, B, C, DRB1 and DQB1; 500 to 550 for DQA1; some 590 for DPA1; and roughly 470 for DPB1. In a later analysis, previously published TCR beta repertoires from 550 to 700 donors were re-analyzed and high-resolution HLA genotyping was added so that TCR occurrence patterns could be studied. Every repertoire in the discovery cohort had been generated on one and the same sequencing platform. Of the roughly 400 genotyped donors, less than 90% were placed in the genetic ancestry cluster associated with self-reported Caucasian donors. The study combined high-throughput TCR immunosequencing, statistical association of individual TCRs with disease status, and machine learning to predict cytomegalovirus infection status. On the study overall, not on this receptor specifically: The study listed 150 to 200 TCR beta chains as associated with cytomegalovirus. In a later analysis, HLA-associated TCR beta chains were found to be more clonally expanded and to have lower generation probabilities than equally common non-associated chains. Some IMGT-functional V segments, including TRBV6-2 and TRBV6-3, could not be distinguished by the 87-base-pair reads and were therefore excluded. According to a later analysis, TCR association rates differed among HLA loci, with DRB1 alleles showing the most associated TCRs and HLA-C alleles showing the fewest. In a later analysis, most CMV-associated TCR beta chains were found to appear HLA-restricted, with HLA associations seemingly driven largely by CMV exposure. A group of highly shared sequence variants was considered likely to be a technical artifact of the sequencing pipeline. Most TCR sequences were observed very rarely across donors, whereas some public TCRs were present in many individuals. Because HLA typing was missing for some donors at each locus, association tests included only the typed subset. A further reported finding was that TCR beta sequences accurately predicted the HLA-A and HLA-B alleles for most subjects in the first cohort. Only TCR beta chains were sequenced in this cohort, and the absence of alpha or paired-chain data limited detectable features. Linkage disequilibrium might explain the correlated functional status among segregating V segments, but an unknown experimental factor could not be excluded. When HLA alleles, especially DR and DQ, strongly co-occurred, attributing TCR associations to individual alleles was difficult. For the cohort, immune exposure information was limited to CMV serostatus. The presence/absence analyses assumed that sequencing depth was roughly uniform across donors, and that assumption may not be true. A later genetic analysis associated a missense DCLRE1C variant with V-gene and J-gene trimming of TCR beta chains, and an independent cohort replicated the association. In both the original and validation cohorts, the classifier was reported to diagnose cytomegalovirus status with high specificity and sensitivity. In an earlier analysis of about 600 of the donors, most TCR beta V segments appeared in productive rearrangements about 90% or about 30% of the time, broadly matching IMGT annotations. In vitro tests confirmed that three of the cytomegalovirus-associated TCR beta chains recognize cytomegalovirus antigens. In a later analysis, some 17,000 TCR beta sequences were associated with specific HLA alleles at a false discovery rate of 0.05. The earlier analysis of 587 of the donors excluded approximately 17 rarely observed V segments, including chromosome 9 orphons, because counts were too low. According to the authors, the approach could potentially be generalized to other disease states and immunological phenotypes. Compared with the roughly 700-donor mean, donors in an Asian-associated ancestry cluster had fewer N-insertions in productive TCRs, according to a later genetic analysis. In a later analysis, several top co-occurrence clusters were reported to appear linked to parvovirus B19, influenza, CMV and Epstein-Barr virus.

Library method: the immunoSEQ multiplex PCR assay. For the multiplex PCR, a mixture combining 60 forward primers for TCR Vbeta segments and 13 reverse primers for TCR Jbeta segments was used. The CDR3 region of rearranged TCR beta genes was amplified from genomic DNA with a multiplex PCR assay. The Illumina HiSeq System was used to sequence the amplified TCR beta libraries as 87-base-pair reads. As for how the authors treated the data: In a later analysis, roughly 80 million unique TCR beta chains were counted across the approximately 670 repertoires, and about 9.9 million of these chains were shared by at least two donors. Raw reads were error-corrected and collapsed into unique sequences by a nearest-neighbor algorithm in which closely related sequences were merged to remove PCR and sequencing errors. To assign V, D and J gene segments, CDR3 sequences were aligned to IMGT reference sequences. For a sequence to be retained, a match of at least six nucleotides was required to both a V gene segment and a J gene segment. A rearrangement was called productive if the CDR3 had no stop codons and remained in frame with V and J, and every other rearrangement was called non-productive. CDR3 was defined according to IMGT convention as the region running from the second conserved V-encoded cysteine to the conserved J-encoded phenylalanine. In an earlier analysis of more than 550 of the donors, sequences lacking an unambiguous match to a single V gene segment were excluded. In an earlier analysis of approximately 550 of the donors, V segments were called functional above 56.7% productive rearrangements and were called segregating when the between-donor standard deviation exceeded 5%. To diagnose cytomegalovirus status from the catalog of TCR beta chain sequences, a statistical classification framework was built. In a later analysis, TCR nucleotide sequences were compared against IMGT/GENE-DB human TR gene sequences so that V and J genes could be assigned. Using the TCRdist pipeline, a later analysis assigned CDR3 sequences along with most-parsimonious VDJ recombination scenarios. In a later analysis, each TCR beta chain was defined by its CDR3 amino acid sequence together with its V-gene family, and reads lacking a unique V-gene family were excluded. In a later analysis, approximately 590 highly shared, low-generation-probability nucleotide sequences were removed to address suspected cross-contamination and a sequencing artifact. In a later analysis, a clonal expansion index for each public chain was calculated from normalized within-repertoire ranks of inferred template counts. Generation probabilities in a later analysis came from a VDJ recombination model fitted to out-of-frame rearrangements, and those results were checked against IGoR. In a later analysis, TCR-TCR, TCR-HLA and TCR-CMV co-occurrence was scored with hypergeometric tests, and a repertoire-size bias correction was applied to TCR pairs. False discovery rates were estimated in a later analysis by permuting HLA or CMV assignments 20 times. In a later analysis, co-occurring TCRs were grouped using DBSCAN, with TCRdist sequence similarity added in when clustering inside HLA-allele-positive subsets. For co-occurrence clustering, repertoires with fewer than 30,000 or more than 120,000 public chains were excluded, along with several repertoires with anomalous nucleotide sharing. Here the immuneACCESS table is served through TCRdb, limited to in-frame sequences with V and J called. Missing clones are a known gap in these copies; in checked studies unresolved V genes cover under half, and the rest lacks a known reason. V, J and clone size derive from that table, while D and trimming were established from the DNA sequence. In all, the sample holds about 190,000 clones, and approximately 78% of those were seen once. Approximately 0.8% of the sample lies in the top ten.

Remarks on this clone: The antigen this receptor binds is unknown. No much larger clonotype is one base removed from it; base qualities were not supplied.

The cohort was made up of 500 to 800 healthy bone marrow donors. All cohort members were sampled while nominally healthy, although unrecorded immune exposures were likely present. The donor tested CMV seronegative, placing the donor among the roughly 340 seronegative members of the cohort. Every donor gave a peripheral blood sample, and the peripheral blood mononuclear cells from that sample were used for TCR beta sequencing. Genomic DNA extraction from the blood cell samples was performed with the Qiagen DNeasy Blood Extraction Kit. V ends up 6 bases short and J 3 bases short, with an unmatched junction base count of 7. From its cysteine to its phenylalanine, the CDR3 spans 14 amino acids. Only CDR3 DNA is held: 42 bases, read in frame from base 1. From the germline V gene, CDR1 is MDHEN and CDR2 is SYDVKM.

This clonotype was obtained from a woman aged 18-29 years in good health and CMV-seronegative. This chain is built from TRBV28 and TRBJ2-7, and 8 junction bases match TRBD1. The specimen sequenced was PBMCs. The DNA reads as follows: TGTGCCAGCAGCTCAGGGGGCCTTAACTACGAGCAGTACTTC. This gives the protein CASSSGGLNYEQYF.